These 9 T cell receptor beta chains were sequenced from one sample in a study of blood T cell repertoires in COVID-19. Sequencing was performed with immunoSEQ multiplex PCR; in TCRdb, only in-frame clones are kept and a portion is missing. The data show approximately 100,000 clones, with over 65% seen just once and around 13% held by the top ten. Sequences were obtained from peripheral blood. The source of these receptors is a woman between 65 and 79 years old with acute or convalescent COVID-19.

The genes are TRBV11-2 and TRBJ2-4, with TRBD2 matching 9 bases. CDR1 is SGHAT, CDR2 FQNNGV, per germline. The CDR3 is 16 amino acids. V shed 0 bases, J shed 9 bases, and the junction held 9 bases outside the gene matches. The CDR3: CASSLELRAGGTIQYF. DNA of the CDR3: TGTGCCAGCAGCTTAGAGTTGCGAGCGGGGGGAACCATTCAGTACTTC. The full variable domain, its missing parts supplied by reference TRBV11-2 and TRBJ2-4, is EAGVAQSPRYKIIEKRQSVAFWCNPISGHATLYWYQQILGQGPKLLIQFQNNGVVDDSQLPKDRFSAERLKGVDSTLKIQPAKLEDSAVYLCASSLELRAGGTIQYFGAGTRLSVL.

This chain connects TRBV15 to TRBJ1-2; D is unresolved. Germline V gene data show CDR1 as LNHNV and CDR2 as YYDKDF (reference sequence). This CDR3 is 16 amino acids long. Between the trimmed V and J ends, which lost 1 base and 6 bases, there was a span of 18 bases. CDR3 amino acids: CATSRVSPKPLDGYTF. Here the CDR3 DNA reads TGTGCCACCAGCAGAGTCTCCCCCAAGCCCTTGGATGGCTACACCTTC.

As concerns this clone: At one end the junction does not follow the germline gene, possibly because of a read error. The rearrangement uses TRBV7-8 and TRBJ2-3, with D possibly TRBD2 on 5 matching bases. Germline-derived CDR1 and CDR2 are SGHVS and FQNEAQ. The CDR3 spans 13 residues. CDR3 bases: TGTGCCAGCAGCTTACCTAGCACGGATACGCAGTATTTT. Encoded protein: CASSLPSTDTQYF.

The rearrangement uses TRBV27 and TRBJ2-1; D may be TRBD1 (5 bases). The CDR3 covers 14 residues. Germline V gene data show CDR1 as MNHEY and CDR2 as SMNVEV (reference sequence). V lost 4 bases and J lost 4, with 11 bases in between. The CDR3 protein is CASSSGLVYNEQFF. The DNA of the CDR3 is TGTGCCAGCAGTTCAGGGTTGGTTTACAATGAGCAGTTCTTC.

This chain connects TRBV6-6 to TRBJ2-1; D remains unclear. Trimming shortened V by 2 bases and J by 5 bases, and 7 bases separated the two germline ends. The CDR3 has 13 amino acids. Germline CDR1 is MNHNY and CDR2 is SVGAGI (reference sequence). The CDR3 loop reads CASSYNLDNEQFF. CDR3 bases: TGTGCCAGCAGTTACAACCTAGACAATGAGCAGTTCTTC.

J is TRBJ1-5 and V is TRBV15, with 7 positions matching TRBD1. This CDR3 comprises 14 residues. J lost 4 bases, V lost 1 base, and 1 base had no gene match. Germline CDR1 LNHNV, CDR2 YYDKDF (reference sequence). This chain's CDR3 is CATSRGGQNQPQHF. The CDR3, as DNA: TGTGCCACCAGCAGAGGGGGACAGAATCAGCCCCAGCATTTT.

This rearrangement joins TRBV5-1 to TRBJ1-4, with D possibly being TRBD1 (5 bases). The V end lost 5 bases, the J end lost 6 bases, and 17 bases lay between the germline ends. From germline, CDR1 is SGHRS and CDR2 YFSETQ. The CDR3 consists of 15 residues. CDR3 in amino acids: CASRPFGAGHEKLFF. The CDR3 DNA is TGCGCCAGCAGGCCTTTTGGGGCAGGTCATGAAAAACTGTTTTTT.

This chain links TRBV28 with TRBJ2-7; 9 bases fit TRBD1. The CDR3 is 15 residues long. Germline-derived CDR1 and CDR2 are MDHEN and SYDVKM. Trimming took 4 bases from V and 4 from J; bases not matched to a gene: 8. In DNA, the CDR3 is TGTGCCAGCAGTTCCCCCGGACAGGGGCATTACGAGCAGTACGTC. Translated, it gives CASSSPGQGHYEQYV.

Written as DNA, the CDR3 is TGTGCCCCTGGAGGACAGGGACGCACAGATACGCAGTATTTT. It encodes CAPGGQGRTDTQYF. The chain couples TRBV7-2 to TRBJ2-3; 8 bases match TRBD1. The CDR3 contains 14 residues. V shed 11 bases, J shed 1 base, and the junction held 8 bases outside the gene matches. From germline, CDR1 is SGHTA and CDR2 FQGNSA.